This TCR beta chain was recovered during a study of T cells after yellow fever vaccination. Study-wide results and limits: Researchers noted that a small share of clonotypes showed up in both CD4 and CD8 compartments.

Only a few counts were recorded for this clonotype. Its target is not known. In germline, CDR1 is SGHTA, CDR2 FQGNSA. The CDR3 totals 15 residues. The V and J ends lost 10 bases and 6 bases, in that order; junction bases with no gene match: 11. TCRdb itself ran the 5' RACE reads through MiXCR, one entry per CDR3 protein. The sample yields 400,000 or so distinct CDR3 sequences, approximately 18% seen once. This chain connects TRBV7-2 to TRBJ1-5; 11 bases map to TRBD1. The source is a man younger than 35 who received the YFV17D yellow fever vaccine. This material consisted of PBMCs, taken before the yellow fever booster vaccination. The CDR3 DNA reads TGTGCCACCGAAAGGACAGGGGGCGCGAGTCAGCCCCAGCATTTT. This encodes CATERTGGASQPQHF.